This T cell receptor beta chain comes out of a study of blood T cell repertoires in COVID-19. Under the authors' procedure: Amplification with reference gene primers provided the estimates of nucleated cell counts. Sequenced by immunoSEQ multiplex PCR; TCRdb stores in-frame clones only, minus some. The V and J calls and clone size come from that table; D and trimming were worked out from the DNA. The profile shows approximately 91,000 clones, approximately 76% of them singletons. V was clipped by 0 bases and J by 8 bases; unmatched bases: 10. CDR1 and CDR2 from the germline V gene are SGHNT and YYREEE (reference sequence). The CDR3 contains 16 residues.

This chain connects TRBV5-4 to TRBJ2-4; the match to TRBD2 covers 8 bases. The sequenced material came from peripheral blood. The clonotype originates from a man between 65 and 80 years old with acute or convalescent COVID-19. CDR3 in amino acids: CASSLEAGGVKDIQYF. DNA of the CDR3: TGTGCCAGCAGCTTGGAGGCGGGGGGAGTTAAAGACATTCAGTACTTC. Based on the CDR3 plus reference TRBV5-4 and TRBJ2-4, the full variable domain is ETGVTQSPTHLIKTRGQQVTLRCSSQSGHNTVSWYQQALGQGPQFIFQYYREEENGRGNFPPRFSGLQFPNYSSELNVNALELDDSALYLCASSLEAGGVKDIQYFGAGTRLSVL.